This T cell receptor (beta chain) was sequenced in a study of PD-1 blockade in classical Hodgkin lymphoma. Study-wide points: Relapsed/refractory patients reportedly had the lowest baseline TCR diversity, below newly diagnosed patients, who were below healthy donors.

This CDR3 has 14 amino acids. The V end lost 0 bases, the J end lost 8 bases, and 11 bases lay between the germline ends. Germline V gene sequence: CDR1 SGHRS, CDR2 YFSETQ. Time point reported: cycle 4 day 1 (C4D1), after five to seven weeks of nivolumab. Brentuximab vedotin exposure varied, and every patient relapsed after autologous stem cell transplantation. The table came from immunoSEQ multiplex PCR; TCRdb's copy has only in-frame clones and leaves some out. The repertoire consists of approximately 90,000 clones, with under 85% occurring once and the leading ten covering over 15%. A remark on this clone: Its specificity is unknown.

V gene TRBV5-1 combines with J gene TRBJ1-4, with D perhaps matching TRBD1 (6 bases). This clonotype was sampled from a human donor with classical Hodgkin lymphoma. Sequenced material: peripheral blood mononuclear cells (PBMCs), taken before the fourth cycle of nivolumab. The CDR3 spells CASSLESRGEKLFF. CDR3 nucleotides: TGCGCCAGCAGCTTGGAGAGTAGGGGGGAAAAACTGTTTTTT.